This is a list of T cell receptor beta chains from one sample in a study of beta chain features in type 1 diabetes. TCRdb keeps only in-frame clones here, not all; method: immunoSEQ multiplex PCR. The top ten clones hold roughly 2.6% of a sample with 120,000 or so clones, approximately 15% of them seen once. Sequencing input: central memory CD4+ T cells from blood. The receptors come from a young man with type 1 diabetes. Each CDR3 is given with its conserved first and last residue. D genes are given only for firm matches. Not every row has a clone size; where given, it reads once, few, many or a size class.

13,TRBJ2-7,TRBV30,-,TRBD1,CAWNRGSPYEQYF,TGTGCCTGGAACAGGGGGAGTCCATACGAGCAGTACTTC
14,TRBJ2-3,TRBV7-2,-,-,CASSSYLGTDTQYF,TGTGCCAGCAGCTCCTACTTAGGCACAGATACGCAGTATTTT
13,TRBJ2-3,TRBV29-1,-,TRBD2,CSVLSGGAYTQYF,TGCAGCGTTCTTAGCGGGGGGGCCTATACGCAGTATTTT
14,TRBJ2-7,TRBV4-1,few,TRBD1,CASSQDAGGYEQYF,TGCGCCAGCAGCCAAGACGCAGGGGGCTACGAGCAGTACTTC
16,TRBJ2-7,TRBV5-1,-,TRBD1,CASHSVPGQLNTTPYF,TGCGCCAGCCACTCCGTCCCGGGACAGTTGAATACCACCCCGTACTTC
16,TRBJ2-1,TRBV5-4,-,TRBD2,CASSLAGTSEWNEQFF,TGTGCCAGCAGCTTGGCCGGGACTAGTGAGTGGAATGAGCAGTTCTTC
16,TRBJ2-1,TRBV9,few,TRBD2,CASSVAGTSGYNEQFF,TGTGCCAGCAGCGTAGCTGGGACTAGCGGATACAATGAGCAGTTCTTC
14,TRBJ1-6,TRBV28,-,TRBD1,CASSFVGGNSPLHF,TGTGCCAGCAGTTTTGTAGGGGGCAATTCACCCCTCCACTTT
15,TRBJ1-4,TRBV6-1,-,TRBD1,CASSDPGTGGGKLFF,TGTGCCAGCAGTGATCCCGGGACAGGGGGGGGAAAACTGTTTTTT
12,TRBJ2-2,TRBV15,-,-,CATSRDYGELFF,TGTGCCACCAGCAGAGACTACGGGGAGCTGTTTTTT
13,TRBJ2-1,TRBV6-5,-,-,CASSYRGYNEQFF,TGTGCCAGCAGTTACAGGGGATACAATGAGCAGTTCTTC
11,TRBJ2-3,TRBV7-2,many,-,CASSLANTQYF,TGTGCCAGCAGCTTAGCAAATACGCAGTATTTT
14,TRBJ1-4,TRBV13,-,-,CASSLRGVGEKLFF,TGTGCCAGCAGCTTGCGGGGTGTAGGTGAAAAACTGTTTTTT
16,TRBJ2-1,TRBV6-1,-,-,CASSEGHTSSYNEQFF,TGTGCCAGCAGTGAAGGACACACGAGCTCCTACAATGAGCAGTTCTTC
13,TRBJ2-7,TRBV18,once,-,CASSAGQQYEQYF,TGTGCCAGCTCAGCGGGACAGCAGTACGAGCAGTACTTC
14,TRBJ2-7,TRBV6-6,-,-,CASSTGDSTYEQYF,TGTGCCAGCAGTACCGGGGACTCAACCTACGAGCAGTACTTC
13,TRBJ2-5,TRBV9,many,-,CASSAIPGETQYF,TGTGCCAGCAGCGCTATACCGGGAGAGACCCAGTACTTC
14,TRBJ2-3,TRBV4-1,-,-,CASSSDGSTDTQYF,TGCGCCAGCAGCTCAGACGGTAGCACAGATACGCAGTATTTT
15,TRBJ2-3,TRBV28,-,-,CASREPFRGTDTQYF,TGTGCCAGCAGGGAGCCATTTAGGGGCACAGATACGCAGTATTTT
12,TRBJ1-1,TRBV11-2,-,-,CASNRGNTEAFF,TGTGCCAGCAACCGGGGGAACACTGAAGCTTTCTTT
13,TRBJ2-5,TRBV10-3,-,-,CAISGLGEETQYF,TGTGCCATCAGCGGGTTGGGGGAAGAGACCCAGTACTTC
15,TRBJ2-2,TRBV30,few,-,CAWSSKRHNTGELFF,TGTGCCTGGAGTAGCAAGCGACACAACACCGGGGAGCTGTTTTTT
18,TRBJ2-1,TRBV21-1,many,-,CATAGTPDTQSSYNEQFF,TGTGCCACTGCCGGGACTCCCGATACTCAGAGCTCCTACAATGAGCAGTTCTTC
17,TRBJ2-6,TRBV5-1,few,-,CASSPTAFLSGANVLTF,TGCGCCAGCAGCCCGACAGCTTTTCTCTCTGGGGCCAACGTCCTGACTTTC
15,TRBJ2-1,TRBV5-4,many,TRBD2,CASSRTSGNYNEQFF,TGTGCCAGCAGTCGGACTAGCGGGAACTACAATGAGCAGTTCTTC
13,TRBJ2-5,TRBV10-3,-,-,CAISETGPETQYF,TGTGCCATCAGTGAGACCGGCCCAGAGACCCAGTACTTC
13,TRBJ1-1,TRBV29-1,-,-,CSVGRTGDTEAFF,TGCAGCGTTGGGCGTACGGGAGACACTGAAGCTTTCTTT
15,TRBJ2-3,TRBV7-2,-,TRBD2,CASSTWGGSSDTQYF,TGTGCCAGCAGCACTTGGGGGGGTTCTTCAGATACGCAGTATTTT
14,TRBJ2-3,TRBV27,few,TRBD1,CASSSTGGTDTQYF,TGTGCCAGCAGTTCGACAGGGGGCACAGATACGCAGTATTTT
15,TRBJ2-1,TRBV5-1,few,TRBD1,CASSPRQGPYNEQFF,TGCGCCAGCAGCCCCCGACAGGGACCCTACAATGAGCAGTTCTTC
14,TRBJ2-1,TRBV12-5,-,TRBD2,CASGLREETNEQFF,TGTGCTAGTGGTTTGCGGGAGGAGACCAATGAGCAGTTCTTC
14,TRBJ2-5,TRBV5-6,few,TRBD1,CASSLDRGPETQYF,TGTGCCAGCAGCTTGGACAGGGGGCCAGAGACCCAGTACTTC
12,TRBJ2-7,TRBV6-1,many,-,CASSEMSYEQYF,TGTGCCAGCAGTGAAATGTCCTACGAGCAGTACTTC
17,TRBJ2-7,TRBV11-2,-,TRBD2,CASSRGTSGTHSYEQYF,TGTGCCAGCAGCCGGGGGACTAGCGGGACCCACTCCTACGAGCAGTACTTC
16,TRBJ1-1,TRBV28,-,-,CASSLIGPRRVPEAFF,TGTGCCAGCAGTTTGATCGGACCGCGGCGCGTACCTGAAGCTTTCTTT
16,TRBJ1-5,TRBV28,-,TRBD1,CATITGGAGVRQPQHF,TGTGCCACCATAACAGGGGGCGCGGGAGTCCGGCAGCCCCAGCATTTT
15,TRBJ1-1,TRBV5-1,few,TRBD1,CASSRETGGWTEAFF,TGCGCCAGCAGCAGGGAGACAGGGGGCTGGACTGAAGCTTTCTTT
15,TRBJ2-5,TRBV6-6,-,TRBD2,CASSRLTSGRETQYF,TGTGCCAGCAGTCGACTGACTAGCGGGCGAGAGACCCAGTACTTC
11,TRBJ1-1,TRBV6-5,-,-,CASSYWTEAFF,TGTGCCAGCAGTTACTGGACGGAAGCTTTCTTT
15,TRBJ1-3,TRBV7-2,few,-,CASSFPQVSGNTIYF,TGTGCCAGCAGCTTTCCGCAGGTCTCTGGAAACACCATATATTTT
16,TRBJ1-2,TRBV14,-,-,CASSQQARGTNYGYTF,TGTGCCAGCAGCCAACAAGCTCGGGGCACTAACTATGGCTACACCTTC
16,TRBJ1-4,TRBV7-6,-,-,CASSSGRQVLNEKLFF,TGTGCCAGCAGCTCTGGGAGACAGGTCCTTAATGAAAAACTGTTTTTT
14,TRBJ2-3,TRBV29-1,few,TRBD2,CSAGLAGGVDTQYF,TGCAGCGCCGGACTAGCGGGAGGTGTAGATACGCAGTATTTT
16,TRBJ2-6,TRBV4-1,few,-,CASSQEGTAGANVLTF,TGCGCCAGCAGCCAAGAGGGAACTGCTGGGGCCAACGTCCTGACTTTC
14,TRBJ2-1,TRBV7-6,few,-,CASSLETVYNEQFF,TGTGCCAGCAGCTTAGAGACAGTTTACAATGAGCAGTTCTTC
10,TRBJ2-5,TRBV20-1,-,-,CSALKETQYF,TGCAGTGCCCTCAAAGAGACCCAGTACTTC
16,TRBJ1-3,TRBV21-1,few,-,CARPIEGGRLGNTIYF,TGTGCCAGACCCATAGAAGGCGGCCGGCTAGGAAACACCATATATTTT
13,TRBJ1-6,TRBV7-3,-,-,CASSSYRDSPLHF,TGTGCCAGCAGCTCATACAGAGATTCACCCCTCCACTTT